The entry below gives a single T cell receptor beta chain sequence along with its context. The antigen is unknown. The record originates from a study of radiotherapy plus CTLA-4 blockade in lung cancer. Study information: Objective response was observed in about 19% of patients, and disease control in about 30%. Study-wide findings and caveats: Best predicting response, reportedly, were early blood T cell clone dynamics, with interferon-beta. Tumor-derived TCR clones expanded in blood after radiotherapy plus ipilimumab.

CDR1 and CDR2 (germline): GTSNPN, SVGIG (reference sequence). The J segment lost 5 bases and the V segment lost 0 bases, leaving 4 bases of the junction unmatched. This CDR3 spans 15 amino acids. Profiled with immunoSEQ multiplex PCR; TCRdb holds only in-frame clones, not every one. Of just over 35,000 clones listed, 85% to 90% are singletons. Ipilimumab CTLA-4 blockade and focal radiation were given to patients with chemo-refractory metastatic non-small-cell lung cancer. The V gene is TRBV30, the J gene TRBJ2-3; 11 nucleotides align to TRBD2. The clonotype comes from a human donor with non-small cell lung cancer who had stable disease on radiotherapy plus ipilimumab. This sample comprised peripheral blood, obtained from a patient treated with radiotherapy plus ipilimumab. CDR3 in DNA: TGTGCCTGGAGTGTCGGACTAGCGGGCAGAGATACGCAGTATTTT. It is translated as CAWSVGLAGRDTQYF.